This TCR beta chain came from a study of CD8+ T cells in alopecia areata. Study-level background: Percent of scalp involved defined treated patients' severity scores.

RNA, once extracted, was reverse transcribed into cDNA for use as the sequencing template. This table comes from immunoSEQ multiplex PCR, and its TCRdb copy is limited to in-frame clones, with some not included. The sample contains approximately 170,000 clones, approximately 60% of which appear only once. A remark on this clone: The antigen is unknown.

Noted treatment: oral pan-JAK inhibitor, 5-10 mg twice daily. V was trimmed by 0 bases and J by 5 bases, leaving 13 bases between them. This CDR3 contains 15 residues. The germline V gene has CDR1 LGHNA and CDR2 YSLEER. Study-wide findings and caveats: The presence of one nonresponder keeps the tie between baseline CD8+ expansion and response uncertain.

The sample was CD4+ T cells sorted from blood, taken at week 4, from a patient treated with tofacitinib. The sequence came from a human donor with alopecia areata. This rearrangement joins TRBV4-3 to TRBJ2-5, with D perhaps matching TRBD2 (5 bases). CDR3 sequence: CASSQDRTLGETQYF. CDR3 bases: TGCGCCAGCAGCCAAGATCGAACACTAGGGGAGACCCAGTACTTC.